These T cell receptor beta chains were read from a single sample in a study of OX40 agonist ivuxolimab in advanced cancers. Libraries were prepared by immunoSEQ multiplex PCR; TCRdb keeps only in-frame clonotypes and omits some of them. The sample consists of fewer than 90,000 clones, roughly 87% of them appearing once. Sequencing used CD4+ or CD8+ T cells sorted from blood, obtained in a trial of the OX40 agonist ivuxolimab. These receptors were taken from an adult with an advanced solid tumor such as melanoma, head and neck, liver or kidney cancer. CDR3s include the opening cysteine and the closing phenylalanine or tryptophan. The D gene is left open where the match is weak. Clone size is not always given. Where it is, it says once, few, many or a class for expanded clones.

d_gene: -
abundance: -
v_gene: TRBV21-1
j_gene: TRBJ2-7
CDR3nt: TGTGCCAGCAGCGCTCGACAGGGGATCGTCCTCTACGAGCAGTACTTC
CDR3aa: CASSARQGIVLYEQYF

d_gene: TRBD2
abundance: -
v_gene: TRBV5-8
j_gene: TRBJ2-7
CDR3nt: TGTGCCAGCGGGGCGGGAGGGCCCTACGAGCAGTACTTC
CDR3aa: CASGAGGPYEQYF

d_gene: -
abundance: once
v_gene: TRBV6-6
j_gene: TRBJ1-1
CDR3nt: TGTGCCAGCAGTCTACTCGGAGGGAACACTGAAGCTTTCTTT
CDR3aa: CASSLLGGNTEAFF

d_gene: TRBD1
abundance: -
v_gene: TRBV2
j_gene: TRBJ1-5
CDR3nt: TGTGCCAGCAGGTCCGAGACAGGGTCTAGGAGGCGCAATCAGCCCCAGCATTTT
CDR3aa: CASRSETGSRRRNQPQHF

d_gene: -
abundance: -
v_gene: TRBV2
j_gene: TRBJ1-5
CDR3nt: TGTGCCAGCAGTGACCCGAGCAATCAGCCCCAGCATTTT
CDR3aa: CASSDPSNQPQHF

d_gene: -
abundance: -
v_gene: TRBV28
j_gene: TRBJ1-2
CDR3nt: TGTGCCAGCAGTTTCTCCAATAAGCCGTGGGGCTACACCTTC
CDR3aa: CASSFSNKPWGYTF

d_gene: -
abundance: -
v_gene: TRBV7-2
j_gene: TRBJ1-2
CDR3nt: TGTGCCAGCAGCTTCGATACTAACTATGGCTACACCTTC
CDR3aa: CASSFDTNYGYTF

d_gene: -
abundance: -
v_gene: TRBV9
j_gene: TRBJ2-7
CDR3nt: TGTGCCAGCAGCGTAGGACAGGCGATCACCTACGAGCAGTACTTC
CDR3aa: CASSVGQAITYEQYF

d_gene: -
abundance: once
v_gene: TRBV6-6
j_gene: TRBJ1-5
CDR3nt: TGTGCCAGCAGTTACCGTTCAGGGAGGGGTAATCAGCCCCAGCATTTT
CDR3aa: CASSYRSGRGNQPQHF

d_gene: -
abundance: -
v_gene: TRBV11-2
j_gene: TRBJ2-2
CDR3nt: TGTGCCAGCAGCTCGGTGGGGGGGAACACCGGGGAGCTGTTTTTT
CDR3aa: CASSSVGGNTGELFF

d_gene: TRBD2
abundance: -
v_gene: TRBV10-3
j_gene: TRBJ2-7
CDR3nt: TGTGCCATCAATCCTAGCGGGATAACAAAAAGCGAGCAGTACTTC
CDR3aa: CAINPSGITKSEQYF

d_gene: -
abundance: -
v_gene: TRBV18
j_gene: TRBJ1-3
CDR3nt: TGTGCCAGCTCACCTCCCCGGCAGGGAGGTGGAAACACCATATATTTT
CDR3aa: CASSPPRQGGGNTIYF

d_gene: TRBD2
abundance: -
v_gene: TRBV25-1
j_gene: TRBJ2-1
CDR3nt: TGTGCCAGCAGTGAATCCGGGACTAGACTGAGCTCCTACAATGAGCAGCTCTTC
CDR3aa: CASSESGTRLSSYNEQLF

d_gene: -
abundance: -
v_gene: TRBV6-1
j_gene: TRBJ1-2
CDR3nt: TGTGCCAGCAGTGAAGCGCCTGGGACCGCGAGGGGCTATGGCTACACCTTC
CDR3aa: CASSEAPGTARGYGYTF

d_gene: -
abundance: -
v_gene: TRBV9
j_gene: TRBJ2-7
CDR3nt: TGTGCCAGCAGCGTGGGAGGCGAGCAGTACTTC
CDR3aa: CASSVGGEQYF

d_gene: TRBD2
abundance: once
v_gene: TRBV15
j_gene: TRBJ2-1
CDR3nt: TGTGCCACCAGCAGACCTACTAGCGGGGACTGGAATGAGCAGTTCTTC
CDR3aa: CATSRPTSGDWNEQFF

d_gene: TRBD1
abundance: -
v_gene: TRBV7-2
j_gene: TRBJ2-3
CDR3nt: TGTGCCAGCAGCTCCACAGGGGGCCGCACAGATACGCAGTATTTT
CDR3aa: CASSSTGGRTDTQYF

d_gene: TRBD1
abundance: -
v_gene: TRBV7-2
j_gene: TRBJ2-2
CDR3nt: TGTGCCAGCAGCCCCGACACAGGGGGCGGGGAGCTGTTTTTT
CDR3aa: CASSPDTGGGELFF

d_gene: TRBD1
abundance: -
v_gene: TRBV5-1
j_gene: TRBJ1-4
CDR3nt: TGCGCCAGCAGCTTGGCACAGGGGGCAACTAATGAAAAACTGTTTTTT
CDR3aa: CASSLAQGATNEKLFF

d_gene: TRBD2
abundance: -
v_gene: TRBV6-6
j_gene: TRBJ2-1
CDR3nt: TGTGCCAGCACCCATGGCGCTAGCGGGTCGGCTGTGTTCTTC
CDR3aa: CASTHGASGSAVFF

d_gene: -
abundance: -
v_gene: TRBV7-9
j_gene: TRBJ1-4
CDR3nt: TGTGCCAGCAGCTTTCTTACCGGACAGAAAGCTAATGAAAAACTGTTTTTT
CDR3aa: CASSFLTGQKANEKLFF

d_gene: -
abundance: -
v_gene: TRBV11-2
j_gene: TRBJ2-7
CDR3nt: TGTGCCAGCAGCTTTTCGATGGGGTCGTACGAGCAGTACTTC
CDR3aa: CASSFSMGSYEQYF

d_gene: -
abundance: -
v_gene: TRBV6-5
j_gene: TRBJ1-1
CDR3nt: TGTGCCAGCAGGCCACAGGGAATGAGTGGAGCTTTCTTT
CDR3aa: CASRPQGMSGAFF

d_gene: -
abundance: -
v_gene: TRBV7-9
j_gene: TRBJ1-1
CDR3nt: TGTGCCAGCAGCCTACGACAAGGGGGGAGCACTGAAGCTTTCTTT
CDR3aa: CASSLRQGGSTEAFF

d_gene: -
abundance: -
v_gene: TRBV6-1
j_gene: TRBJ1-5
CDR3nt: TGTGCCAGCAGTGAAAGTTATAGCAATCAGCCCCAGCATTTT
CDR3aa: CASSESYSNQPQHF

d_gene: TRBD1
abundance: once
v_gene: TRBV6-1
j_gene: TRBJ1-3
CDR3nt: TGTGCCAGCAGTAGGGACAGGGCCTCTGGAAACACCATATATTTT
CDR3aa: CASSRDRASGNTIYF

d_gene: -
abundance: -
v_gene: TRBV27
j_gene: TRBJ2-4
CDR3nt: TGTGCCAGCTTTCCGACAGGCGAGGGGAAAAACATTCAGTACTTC
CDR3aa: CASFPTGEGKNIQYF

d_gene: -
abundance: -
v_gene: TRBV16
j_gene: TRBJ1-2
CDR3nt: TGTGCCAGCAGCCCCGGGGGGAACTATGGCTACACCTTC
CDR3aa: CASSPGGNYGYTF

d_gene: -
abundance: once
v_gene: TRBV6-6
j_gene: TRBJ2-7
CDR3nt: TGTGCCAGCAGTCCCGACCCTGCCTCCTACGAGCAGTACTTC
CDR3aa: CASSPDPASYEQYF

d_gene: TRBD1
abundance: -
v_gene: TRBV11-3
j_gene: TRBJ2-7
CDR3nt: TGTGCCAGCAGCTTACAGTGGGACAGGCCCTACGAGCAGTACTTC
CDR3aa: CASSLQWDRPYEQYF

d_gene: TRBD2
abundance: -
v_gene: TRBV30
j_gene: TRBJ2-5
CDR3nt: TGTGCCTGGAGTGGGGGACTAGCGGATAAAGAGACCCAGTACTTC
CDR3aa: CAWSGGLADKETQYF

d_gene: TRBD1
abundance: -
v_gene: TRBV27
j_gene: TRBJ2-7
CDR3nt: TGTGCCAGCAGTTTAGGGCCAGGGGGCGCCTACGAGCAGTACTTC
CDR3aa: CASSLGPGGAYEQYF